The 5 T cell receptor beta chains given below trace back to one sample, sequenced in a study of vaccination and CD4 T cells after COVID-19. No antigen is known for these receptors. Indicated treatment: roughly 11-day PBMC culture with coronavirus spike peptide pools or control peptides (ViraFEST assay). With the Oncomine TCR Beta short-read assay, DNA from cultured CD4+ T cells was sequenced. Using its own MiXCR run on the PCR reads, TCRdb lists one record per CDR3 protein. This sample yields 14,000 or so distinct CDR3 sequences, of which 20% to 30% are seen a single time; 15% to 20% belongs to the top ten. The sample consisted of CD4+ T cells from blood, cultured in vitro, taken after SARS-CoV-2 vaccination. All receptors derive from a human donor who had recovered from COVID-19.

This clonotype was observed a handful of times. This chain joins TRBV27 and TRBJ2-2; D may be TRBD1 (6 bases). The CDR3 has 15 residues. Trimming took off 5 bases at V and 4 bases at J, with 14 bases between the two ends. Germline CDR1 and CDR2: MNHEY and SMNVEV (reference sequence). CDR3 residues: CASSPRGSSTGELFF. The CDR3 DNA reads as TGTGCCAGCAGTCCCAGGGGTAGCAGCACCGGGGAGCTGTTTTTT.

The chain uses TRBV4-3 and TRBJ2-2, with TRBD2 matching 11 bases. Looked up from germline, CDR1 is LGHNA and CDR2 is YSLEER. The CDR3 is made up of 16 amino acids. The ends lost 3 bases at V and 1 base at J; junction bases unmatched: 1. CDR3 DNA sequence: TGCGCCAGCAGCCACGGGACTAGCGGGAACACCGGGGAGCTGTTTTTT. Its protein is CASSHGTSGNTGELFF.

This clonotype was seen more than once but under ten times. The chain is built from TRBV20-1 and TRBJ2-2; the match to TRBD1 covers 8 bases. The CDR3 is 18 amino acids. Germline CDR1 DFQATT, CDR2 SNEGSKA (reference sequence). V lost 2 bases, J lost 7 bases, and 18 bases stayed unmatched. For the CDR3, the DNA is TGCAGTGCTAGACCCCCGGGGTGGCAGGGGGCGCGAAACGGGGAGCTGTTTTTT. It yields the protein CSARPPGWQGARNGELFF.

In this sample, this clonotype turned up a few times. For the CDR3, the DNA is TGCAGTGCTAGAGATGTGGGGACTAGCGTAGACGGGGAGCTGTTTTTT. Translating it yields CSARDVGTSVDGELFF. The J gene is TRBJ2-2, the V gene TRBV20-1, with 10 positions matching TRBD2. CDR3 size: 16 residues. V dropped 0 bases and J dropped 7; count of bases not matched to a gene: 8. From germline, CDR1 is DFQATT and CDR2 SNEGSKA (reference sequence).

There are a few counts of this clonotype. V is TRBV5-1 and J is TRBJ2-5; D is unresolved. Per germline, CDR1 SGHRS and CDR2 YFSETQ. The CDR3 is 15 residues long. Trimming stripped 7 bases from V and 5 bases from J, with 21 bases between. DNA for the CDR3: TGCGCCAGCGTAGGGTCGGCCCAATCATCGGAGACCCAGTACTTC. It codes for CASVGSAQSSETQYF. The variable domain in full, completed from reference TRBV5-1 and TRBJ2-5, reads KAGVTQTPRYLIKTRGQQVTLSCSPISGHRSVSWYQQTPGQGLQFLFEYFSETQRNKGNFPGRFSGRQFSNSRSEMNVSTLELGDSALYLCASVGSAQSSETQYFGPGTRLLVL.